A selection of T cell receptor beta chains follows, all from one sample in a study of T-cell memory formation after mild COVID-19. TCRdb processed the 5' RACE reads anew with MiXCR; each CDR3 protein has one entry. The sample consists of 200,000 to 250,000 distinct CDR3 sequences, 9.4% of them appearing once. Sequenced material: PBMCs or a T cell subset sorted from them (not recorded which). The receptors shown here come from a man between 18 and 35 years old who had mild COVID-19 (a few samples of this study predate the infection). Cell type and time point are not known. Both conserved end residues are part of each CDR3. D genes are given only for firm matches. Part of the rows lack a size; the others show once, few, many or a class for expanded clones.

j_gene: TRBJ2-7; v_gene: TRBV5-4; d_gene: TRBD1; abundance: few; CDR3aa: CASSAGQGYDEQYF; CDR3nt: TGTGCCAGCAGCGCGGGACAGGGATACGACGAGCAGTACTTC
j_gene: TRBJ2-5; v_gene: TRBV7-9; d_gene: -; abundance: few; CDR3aa: CASSRMGVQETQYF; CDR3nt: TGTGCCAGCAGTAGAATGGGGGTACAAGAGACCCAGTACTTC
j_gene: TRBJ2-1; v_gene: TRBV6-5; d_gene: -; abundance: -; CDR3aa: CASSYGALNEQFF; CDR3nt: TGTGCCAGCAGTTACGGGGCCCTCAATGAGCAGTTCTTC
j_gene: TRBJ2-7; v_gene: TRBV20-1; d_gene: -; abundance: few; CDR3aa: CSARDILRAGIRDEQYF; CDR3nt: TGCAGTGCTAGAGATATCTTGCGGGCGGGGATCAGGGACGAGCAGTACTTC
j_gene: TRBJ2-7; v_gene: TRBV18; d_gene: -; abundance: many; CDR3aa: CASSAQGYEQYF; CDR3nt: TGTGCCAGCTCAGCCCAGGGGTACGAGCAGTACTTC
j_gene: TRBJ2-5; v_gene: TRBV6-1; d_gene: TRBD2; abundance: few; CDR3aa: CASSESSGGETQYF; CDR3nt: TGTGCCAGCAGTGAATCGTCGGGGGGAGAGACCCAGTACTTC
j_gene: TRBJ2-3; v_gene: TRBV9; d_gene: TRBD1; abundance: few; CDR3aa: CASSVGDRVDTQYF; CDR3nt: TGTGCCAGCAGCGTTGGGGACAGGGTTGATACGCAGTATTTT
j_gene: TRBJ1-1; v_gene: TRBV5-1; d_gene: -; abundance: few; CDR3aa: CASSWLDLNTEAFF; CDR3nt: TGCGCCAGCAGTTGGTTAGATCTGAACACTGAAGCTTTCTTT
j_gene: TRBJ2-3; v_gene: TRBV12-3/TRBV12-4; d_gene: TRBD2; abundance: few; CDR3aa: CASSGPTSGGANTQYF; CDR3nt: TGTGCCAGCAGTGGCCCGACTAGCGGGGGGGCGAATACGCAGTATTTT
j_gene: TRBJ1-5; v_gene: TRBV30; d_gene: -; abundance: few; CDR3aa: CAWSVSSNQPQHF; CDR3nt: TGTGCCTGGAGTGTAAGTAGTAATCAGCCCCAGCATTTT
j_gene: TRBJ2-1; v_gene: TRBV4-1; d_gene: TRBD2; abundance: few; CDR3aa: CASSRVLAGGHYNEQFF; CDR3nt: TGCGCCAGCAGCCGTGTTCTAGCGGGGGGCCACTACAATGAGCAGTTCTTC
j_gene: TRBJ1-2; v_gene: TRBV7-9; d_gene: -; abundance: few; CDR3aa: CASSLTGALYGYTF; CDR3nt: TGTGCCAGCAGCTTAACCGGGGCCCTCTATGGCTACACCTTC
j_gene: TRBJ2-1; v_gene: TRBV7-2; d_gene: TRBD2; abundance: few; CDR3aa: CASSLVYLAGKGDEQFF; CDR3nt: TGTGCCAGCAGCTTAGTGTATCTAGCGGGCAAAGGCGATGAGCAGTTCTTC
j_gene: TRBJ2-5; v_gene: TRBV6-6; d_gene: TRBD1; abundance: -; CDR3aa: CASTDRGQQTQYF; CDR3nt: TGTGCCAGCACCGACAGGGGTCAGCAGACCCAGTACTTC
j_gene: TRBJ1-4; v_gene: TRBV5-5; d_gene: -; abundance: few; CDR3aa: CASSFGSGLGEKLFF; CDR3nt: TGTGCCAGCAGCTTCGGATCGGGGTTAGGAGAAAAACTGTTTTTT
j_gene: TRBJ2-1; v_gene: TRBV7-2; d_gene: -; abundance: many; CDR3aa: CASSLGGQNNEQFF; CDR3nt: TGTGCCAGCAGCTTAGGGGGGCAAAACAATGAGCAGTTCTTC
j_gene: TRBJ2-7; v_gene: TRBV6-2/TRBV6-3; d_gene: -; abundance: few; CDR3aa: CASSRRQDPYEQYF; CDR3nt: TGTGCCAGCAGTAGAAGACAGGACCCATACGAGCAGTACTTC
j_gene: TRBJ2-3; v_gene: TRBV11-1; d_gene: -; abundance: -; CDR3aa: CASSLFGTSTDTQYF; CDR3nt: TGTGCCAGCAGCTTATTCGGGACTAGCACAGATACGCAGTATTTT
j_gene: TRBJ2-2; v_gene: TRBV12-3/TRBV12-4; d_gene: TRBD1; abundance: -; CDR3aa: CASTLQGTGTGELFF; CDR3nt: TGTGCCAGCACCCTACAGGGGACGGGCACCGGGGAGCTGTTTTTT
j_gene: TRBJ2-3; v_gene: TRBV4-1; d_gene: TRBD1; abundance: few; CDR3aa: CASSQGTGGTDTQYF; CDR3nt: TGCGCCAGCAGCCAGGGGACAGGGGGCACAGATACGCAGTATTTT
j_gene: TRBJ1-1; v_gene: TRBV5-4; d_gene: -; abundance: few; CDR3aa: CASSLDSTGTEAFF; CDR3nt: TGTGCCAGCAGCTTAGACAGCACGGGCACTGAAGCTTTCTTT
j_gene: TRBJ1-5; v_gene: TRBV7-2; d_gene: -; abundance: -; CDR3aa: CASSLAGGYSNQPQHF; CDR3nt: TGTGCCAGCAGCTTAGCAGGCGGATATAGCAATCAGCCCCAGCATTTT
j_gene: TRBJ2-7; v_gene: TRBV7-3; d_gene: -; abundance: -; CDR3aa: CASSLRPRFIDEQYF; CDR3nt: TGTGCCAGCAGCTTAAGGCCCAGGTTCATCGACGAGCAGTACTTC
j_gene: TRBJ2-1; v_gene: TRBV6-5; d_gene: -; abundance: few; CDR3aa: CASSYWQNYEQFF; CDR3nt: TGTGCCAGCAGTTACTGGCAGAACTATGAGCAGTTCTTC
j_gene: TRBJ1-1; v_gene: TRBV4-2; d_gene: -; abundance: -; CDR3aa: CASSQDAENTEAFF; CDR3nt: TGTGCCAGCAGCCAAGACGCGGAGAACACTGAAGCTTTCTTT
j_gene: TRBJ2-3; v_gene: TRBV4-3; d_gene: -; abundance: -; CDR3aa: CASSQEGRFTDTQYF; CDR3nt: TGCGCCAGCAGCCAAGAAGGACGCTTCACAGATACGCAGTATTTT
j_gene: TRBJ2-1; v_gene: TRBV5-6; d_gene: -; abundance: -; CDR3aa: CASSLSGMNEQFF; CDR3nt: TGTGCCAGCAGCTTGTCCGGGATGAATGAGCAGTTCTTC
j_gene: TRBJ2-2; v_gene: TRBV7-2; d_gene: -; abundance: few; CDR3aa: CASSFTGTWNTGELFF; CDR3nt: TGTGCCAGCAGCTTTACCGGGACTTGGAACACCGGGGAGCTGTTTTTT
j_gene: TRBJ2-4; v_gene: TRBV5-1; d_gene: TRBD2; abundance: -; CDR3aa: CASSGGDRTTLAKNIQYF; CDR3nt: TGCGCCAGCAGCGGGGGGGACCGAACGACCCTAGCCAAAAACATTCAGTACTTC
j_gene: TRBJ2-1; v_gene: TRBV29-1; d_gene: -; abundance: few; CDR3aa: CSVVDPENEQFF; CDR3nt: TGCAGCGTTGTTGACCCTGAGAATGAGCAGTTCTTC
j_gene: TRBJ2-5; v_gene: TRBV11-2; d_gene: -; abundance: few; CDR3aa: CASSLVPLLAPNQETQYF; CDR3nt: TGTGCCAGCAGCTTAGTGCCCCTTTTGGCACCGAATCAGGAGACCCAGTACTTC
j_gene: TRBJ2-7; v_gene: TRBV18; d_gene: TRBD2; abundance: -; CDR3aa: CASSPQRGGSNEQYF; CDR3nt: TGTGCCAGCTCACCCCAGCGGGGGGGTTCCAACGAGCAGTACTTC
j_gene: TRBJ2-3; v_gene: TRBV20-1; d_gene: TRBD2; abundance: few; CDR3aa: CSASHQRGVSTDTQYF; CDR3nt: TGCAGTGCTAGCCACCAGCGGGGGGTCAGCACAGATACGCAGTATTTT
j_gene: TRBJ2-3; v_gene: TRBV2; d_gene: -; abundance: few; CDR3aa: CASSPWGLDTQYF; CDR3nt: TGTGCCAGCAGCCCATGGGGCCTAGATACGCAGTATTTT
j_gene: TRBJ2-5; v_gene: TRBV12-3/TRBV12-4; d_gene: -; abundance: few; CDR3aa: CASSLEGRGTQYF; CDR3nt: TGTGCCAGCAGCCTTGAGGGGCGTGGGACCCAGTACTTC
j_gene: TRBJ1-2; v_gene: TRBV5-1; d_gene: -; abundance: many; CDR3aa: CASSFDRPLANYGYTF; CDR3nt: TGCGCCAGCAGCTTCGACAGGCCCCTTGCTAACTATGGCTACACCTTC
j_gene: TRBJ1-6; v_gene: TRBV4-3; d_gene: -; abundance: -; CDR3aa: CASSQIGDSPLHF; CDR3nt: TGCGCCAGCAGCCAGATCGGGGATTCACCCCTCCACTTT
j_gene: TRBJ1-1; v_gene: TRBV5-1; d_gene: -; abundance: few; CDR3aa: CASSPGGIGTGRTEAFF; CDR3nt: TGCGCCAGCAGCCCGGGGGGGATCGGGACCGGGAGAACTGAAGCTTTCTTT
j_gene: TRBJ1-6; v_gene: TRBV6-6; d_gene: -; abundance: many; CDR3aa: CASRTEYNSPLHF; CDR3nt: TGTGCCAGCAGGACAGAATATAATTCACCCCTCCACTTT
j_gene: TRBJ2-1; v_gene: TRBV27; d_gene: TRBD2; abundance: few; CDR3aa: CASSWGGGPYNEQFF; CDR3nt: TGTGCCAGCAGTTGGGGCGGGGGACCCTACAATGAGCAGTTCTTC
j_gene: TRBJ2-1; v_gene: TRBV7-8; d_gene: TRBD2; abundance: few; CDR3aa: CASSLNSGGYNEQFF; CDR3nt: TGTGCCAGCAGCTTGAATAGCGGGGGCTACAATGAGCAGTTCTTC
j_gene: TRBJ1-2; v_gene: TRBV28; d_gene: -; abundance: -; CDR3aa: CASSPRGSVYGYTF; CDR3nt: TGTGCCAGCAGCCCACGAGGGTCGGTCTATGGCTACACCTTC
j_gene: TRBJ1-1; v_gene: TRBV6-5; d_gene: -; abundance: few; CDR3aa: CASSYSPQGGYTEAFF; CDR3nt: TGTGCCAGCAGTTACTCTCCACAGGGTGGGTACACTGAAGCTTTCTTT
j_gene: TRBJ1-2; v_gene: TRBV7-3; d_gene: -; abundance: few; CDR3aa: CASSFGQYYGYTF; CDR3nt: TGTGCCAGCAGCTTCGGACAGTACTATGGCTACACCTTC
j_gene: TRBJ2-2; v_gene: TRBV12-3/TRBV12-4; d_gene: -; abundance: few; CDR3aa: CASSPPTWTGELFF; CDR3nt: TGTGCCAGTTCCCCCCCTACGTGGACCGGGGAGCTGTTTTTT
j_gene: TRBJ1-5; v_gene: TRBV3-1; d_gene: -; abundance: many; CDR3aa: CASSLGWSNQPQHF; CDR3nt: TGTGCCAGCAGCCTTGGGTGGAGCAATCAGCCCCAGCATTTT
j_gene: TRBJ2-5; v_gene: TRBV4-3; d_gene: -; abundance: few; CDR3aa: CASSQGPGSSSQETQYF; CDR3nt: TGCGCCAGCAGCCAAGGCCCCGGGAGTAGTTCGCAAGAGACCCAGTACTTC
j_gene: TRBJ2-1; v_gene: TRBV5-1; d_gene: TRBD2; abundance: few; CDR3aa: CASSLASSSGGYNEQFF; CDR3nt: TGCGCCAGCAGCTTGGCCAGTTCTAGCGGGGGGTACAATGAGCAGTTCTTC
j_gene: TRBJ2-7; v_gene: TRBV3-1; d_gene: -; abundance: few; CDR3aa: CASSQEGGAAYEQYF; CDR3nt: TGTGCCAGCAGCCAAGAAGGAGGGGCTGCCTACGAGCAGTACTTC
j_gene: TRBJ1-2; v_gene: TRBV6-5; d_gene: -; abundance: -; CDR3aa: CASKQASNYGYTF; CDR3nt: TGTGCCAGCAAACAGGCTTCAAACTATGGCTACACCTTC
j_gene: TRBJ1-4; v_gene: TRBV27; d_gene: -; abundance: -; CDR3aa: CASSLMGANEKLFF; CDR3nt: TGTGCCAGCAGTTTAATGGGGGCTAATGAAAAACTGTTTTTT
j_gene: TRBJ1-2; v_gene: TRBV6-5; d_gene: -; abundance: -; CDR3aa: CASSQTGPSGGYTF; CDR3nt: TGTGCCAGCAGTCAAACCGGCCCCTCGGGAGGCTACACCTTC
j_gene: TRBJ2-1; v_gene: TRBV3-1; d_gene: -; abundance: many; CDR3aa: CASSHTGIGYNEQFF; CDR3nt: TGTGCCAGCAGCCACACAGGGATAGGCTACAATGAGCAGTTCTTC